Each of the 27 T cell receptor beta chains below was sequenced from the same sample in a study of graft-versus-host responses after intestinal transplantation. Their antigens remain unidentified. Only in-frame clones appear in the TCRdb table, and some are missing; sequencing was by immunoSEQ multiplex PCR. The sample holds 100,000 or so clones, 91% seen once. Sequenced material: unstimulated CD4+ T cells sorted from spleen or lymph node cells, taken before transplant. These TCRs come from a human donor who was the organ donor for an intestinal transplant.

V gene TRBV7-6 combines with J gene TRBJ2-7, with 10 bases that match TRBD1. Germline-derived CDR1 and CDR2 are SGHVS and FNYEAQ. This CDR3 has 14 residues. V trimming: 2 bases; J trimming: 4 bases; junction bases outside the gene matches: 2. As DNA, the CDR3 is TGTGCCAGCAGCTTAAGGGACAGGGGTTACGAGCAGTACTTC. It encodes CASSLRDRGYEQYF.

V usage is TRBV9 and J usage is TRBJ2-4; weak D call: TRBD2 (7 bases). The CDR3 runs 13 residues. Trimming cost V 0 bases and J 9 bases, with 10 bases left between them. CDR1 is SGDLS and CDR2 is YYNGEE in the germline V gene. CDR3 in amino acids: CASSVGGGGIQYF. The CDR3 coding sequence is TGTGCCAGCAGCGTAGGAGGGGGGGGCATTCAGTACTTC.

This rearrangement joins TRBV9 to TRBJ2-2, with D hard to call. V lost 0 bases and J lost 7, with 4 bases in between. The CDR3 runs to 12 residues. Germline loops: CDR1 SGDLS, CDR2 YYNGEE. The CDR3 nucleotides are TGTGCCAGCAGCGTAGGAGGCGGGGAGCTGTTTTTT. Translation: CASSVGGGELFF.

The J gene is TRBJ1-1, the V gene TRBV5-1; D is unresolved. Germline CDR1 reads SGHRS; CDR2 reads YFSETQ. The CDR3 spans 14 residues. V was trimmed by 4 bases and J by 6 bases, leaving 16 bases between them. The CDR3 loop reads CASSLGVGRAEAFF. The CDR3, as DNA: TGCGCCAGCAGCCTTGGAGTTGGGAGGGCTGAAGCTTTCTTT.

The rearrangement uses TRBV4-2 and TRBJ2-1; D remains ambiguous. Trimming pared 1 base from V and 3 bases from J, leaving 13 bases between. This CDR3 is built from 16 residues. The V gene's germline CDR1 is LGHNA and CDR2 YNFKEQ. This chain's CDR3 is CASSQVSGADYNEQFF. The DNA of the CDR3 is TGTGCCAGCAGCCAAGTTTCTGGAGCCGACTACAATGAGCAGTTCTTC.

The chain recombines TRBV19 with TRBJ2-5; 10 nucleotides match TRBD2. This CDR3 has 15 amino acids. Unmatched junction bases numbered 9, after V lost 4 bases and J lost 7 bases. Germline V gene lookup returns CDR1 LNHDA and CDR2 SQIVND (reference sequence). This CDR3 is CASSTASGGPGTQYF. The CDR3 coding sequence is TGTGCCAGTAGTACGGCTAGCGGGGGCCCGGGGACCCAGTACTTC.

The J gene is TRBJ1-6, the V gene TRBV7-8, with 11 bases that match TRBD1. V trimming: 4 bases; J trimming: 5 bases; junction bases outside the gene matches: 1. Germline V gene sequence: CDR1 SGHVS, CDR2 FQNEAQ. The CDR3 has 15 residues. CDR3 amino acids: CASSWGQGDNSPLHF. CDR3 nucleotide sequence: TGTGCCAGCAGCTGGGGACAGGGGGATAATTCACCCCTCCACTTT.

This clone was observed a single time. V gene TRBV7-2 combines with J gene TRBJ2-1; TRBD2 agrees at 12 bases. This CDR3 has 18 amino acids. Trimming cost V 1 base and J 9 bases; bases outside gene matches: 13. CDR1 is SGHTA, CDR2 FQGNSA, per germline. DNA for the CDR3: TGTGCCAGCAGCTTAGGGCCCCCGGCTAGCGGGGGGGGTTTTGAGCAGTTCTTC. This encodes CASSLGPPASGGGFEQFF.

The rearrangement links TRBV19 to TRBJ2-1, with TRBD2 identical over 7 bases. The CDR3 runs 12 residues. Trimming cost V 11 bases and J 5 bases; bases outside gene matches: 6. Germline CDR1 and CDR2: LNHDA and SQIVND (reference sequence). The CDR3 loop is CAAKAGDNEQFF. The CDR3 DNA sequence: TGTGCCGCTAAGGCGGGGGACAATGAGCAGTTCTTC.

The genes are TRBV7-9 and TRBJ1-4, with 7 bases lining up with TRBD1. The CDR3 is 14 amino acids. Losses at the gene ends were 5 bases for V and 3 bases for J; bases not matched to a gene: 3. In germline, CDR1 is SEHNR, CDR2 FQNEAQ (reference sequence). The CDR3 coding sequence is TGTGCCAGCAGCAGGGGACAGTCTAATGAAAAACTGTTTTTT. Protein: CASSRGQSNEKLFF.

J is TRBJ2-6 and V is TRBV9, with 8 bases lining up with TRBD1. J lost 4 bases, V lost 3 bases, and 6 bases had no gene match. Germline loops: CDR1 SGDLS, CDR2 YYNGEE. CDR3 length equals 16 residues. The CDR3 protein is CASSGGQVLGANVLTF. CDR3 nucleotide sequence: TGTGCCAGCAGCGGGGGACAGGTCCTGGGGGCCAACGTCCTGACTTTC.

The V call is TRBV4-3, the J call TRBJ2-1; 11 bases map to TRBD1. The CDR3 is 15 amino acids. The ends lost 4 bases at V and 6 bases at J; junction bases unmatched: 5. Germline values: CDR1 LGHNA, CDR2 YSLEER. The CDR3 nucleotides read TGCGCCAGCAGCCTCGCGGGACAGGGGGGCAATGAGCAGTTCTTC. Amino acids: CASSLAGQGGNEQFF.

The chain employs TRBV2 and TRBJ2-7, with TRBD1 as a possible D gene (6 bases). CDR1 is SNHLY and CDR2 is FYNNEI in the germline V gene. Trimming removed 2 bases at V and 4 bases at J, with 9 bases between. The length of the CDR3 is 13 residues. The CDR3 here is CASSENRAYEQYF. CDR3 coding DNA: TGTGCCAGCAGTGAAAACAGGGCGTACGAGCAGTACTTC.

The rearrangement links TRBV6-5 to TRBJ1-2; unclear D gene. This CDR3 is 13 amino acids long. Per the germline V gene, CDR1 is MNHEY and CDR2 is SVGAGI. Trimming removed 0 bases at V and 2 bases at J, with 4 bases between. The CDR3 region has the DNA TGTGCCAGCAGTTACTCCCGGAACTATGGCTACACCTTC. It encodes CASSYSRNYGYTF.

This clone has a single count. The chain couples TRBV4-1 to TRBJ2-3, with a possible D match to TRBD2 (6 bases). Germline V gene sequence: CDR1 MGHRA, CDR2 YSYEKL. CDR3 size: 17 residues. Trimming removed 2 bases at V and 2 bases at J, with 17 bases between. The CDR3 is CASSQRGSGGLTDTQYF. The CDR3 bases are TGCGCCAGCAGCCAAAGGGGATCTGGGGGACTCACAGATACGCAGTATTTT.

This clone was observed a single time. This chain connects TRBV19 to TRBJ1-2, with 10 bases fitting TRBD1. Germline V gives CDR1 LNHDA, CDR2 SQIVND (reference sequence). This CDR3 contains 16 residues. V shed 5 bases, J shed 3 bases, and the junction held 9 bases outside the gene matches. The CDR3 loop is CASSDDRGRLYYGYTF. DNA of the CDR3: TGTGCCAGTAGTGACGACAGGGGGCGTTTGTACTATGGCTACACCTTC.

The chain has TRBV10-3 and TRBJ2-5, with TRBD1 matching 9 bases. Germline V gene lookup returns CDR1 ENHRY and CDR2 SYGVKD. The CDR3 contains 16 residues. J was trimmed by 2 bases and V by 3 bases; bases with no gene match: 7. The CDR3 reads CAISDSPGTGQETQYF. In DNA, the CDR3 is TGTGCCATCAGTGACTCTCCCGGGACAGGGCAAGAGACCCAGTACTTC.

This chain uses TRBV6-1 with TRBJ1-6; TRBD1 matches 10 bases. Germline assignment: CDR1 MNHNS and CDR2 SASEGT. V lost 6 bases, J lost 9 bases, and 5 bases stayed unmatched. The CDR3 is 14 amino acids. The CDR3 DNA sequence: TGTGCCAGCAGCCCCGGGACAGGGGCTTCACCCCTCCACTTT. Translation gives CASSPGTGASPLHF.

V usage is TRBV6-6 and J usage is TRBJ2-7; perhaps TRBD2 as D (6 bases). The CDR3 extends over 14 amino acids. Germline CDR1 reads MNHNY; CDR2 reads SVGAGI (reference sequence). The V and J ends lost 5 bases and 1 base respectively, with 12 bases between them. In DNA, the CDR3 is TGTGCCAGCAGTACACCCCGGGGGTCCTACGAGCAGTACTTC. Translating it yields CASSTPRGSYEQYF.

The chain joins TRBV2 to TRBJ2-7; 11 bases map to TRBD2. The CDR3 is 16 amino acids. Germline CDR1 is SNHLY and CDR2 is FYNNEI. V lost 6 bases, J lost 3 bases, and 10 bases stayed unmatched. The CDR3, as DNA: TGTGCCAGCAGGGATAGCGGGGGGGCCATCTACTACGAGCAGTACTTC. It encodes CASRDSGGAIYYEQYF.

The chain is built from TRBV7-9 and TRBJ2-1; TRBD1 is a possible D gene (6 bases). Germline CDR1 is SEHNR and CDR2 is FQNEAQ (reference sequence). V was clipped by 5 bases and J by 7 bases, with 24 bases between them. The CDR3 runs 17 residues. In DNA form, the CDR3 reads TGTGCCAGCAGCCCCGGTAAAGGGGGTCGCGTTTTGAATGAGCAGTTCTTC. Translated, it gives CASSPGKGGRVLNEQFF.

This clone has a handful of counts. This rearrangement joins TRBV7-2 to TRBJ1-6; D is unresolved. V shed 3 bases and J shed 9 bases, with 6 bases lying between them. The CDR3 is 12 amino acids. Germline V gives CDR1 SGHTA, CDR2 FQGNSA. The CDR3 loop is CASSFRASPLHF. DNA for the CDR3: TGTGCCAGCAGCTTTCGAGCTTCACCCCTCCACTTT.

V and J are TRBV7-9 and TRBJ1-1, with 8 positions matching TRBD1. After removal of 5 bases from V and 0 bases from J, the junction contained 5 bases not matched to a gene. This CDR3 is 15 amino acids long. Germline assignment: CDR1 SEHNR and CDR2 FQNEAQ (reference sequence). CDR3 amino acids: CASSPRQGMNTEAFF. Written as DNA, the CDR3 is TGTGCCAGCAGCCCCCGACAGGGGATGAACACTGAAGCTTTCTTT.

V and J are TRBV4-2 and TRBJ1-6, with 8 bases matching TRBD1. The CDR3 extends over 15 amino acids. CDR1 is LGHNA and CDR2 is YNFKEQ in the germline V gene. The junction had 4 bases not matched to a gene; V was cut back by 3 bases and J by 6 bases. DNA of the CDR3: TGTGCCAGCAGCCAGCAGGGGGCAAGTAATTCACCCCTCCACTTT. Its translation: CASSQQGASNSPLHF.

This chain joins TRBV9 and TRBJ2-1; 8 bases are a match to TRBD2. The CDR3 length is 16 residues. Losses at the gene ends were 3 bases for V and 0 bases for J; bases not matched to a gene: 5. Per germline, CDR1 SGDLS and CDR2 YYNGEE. The CDR3 DNA is TGTGCCAGCAGCGCGAATAGCGGGGCCTCCTACAATGAGCAGTTCTTC. This codes for CASSANSGASYNEQFF.

This chain connects TRBV27 to TRBJ2-7, with D tentatively TRBD1 (7 bases). Trimming stripped 6 bases from V and 5 bases from J, with 14 bases between. The CDR3 is 13 residues long. Germline V gives CDR1 MNHEY, CDR2 SMNVEV (reference sequence). This chain's CDR3 is CASRKTGRNEQYF. DNA for the CDR3: TGTGCCAGCAGGAAGACAGGGAGGAACGAGCAGTACTTC.

The chain combines TRBV6-5 with TRBJ2-1; D might be TRBD1 (6 bases). The CDR3 has 14 amino acids. The V gene lost 6 bases and the J gene lost 2 bases, with 11 bases spanning the gap. Germline V gene sequence: CDR1 MNHEY, CDR2 SVGAGI. This CDR3 is CASRTGWTYNEQFF. As DNA, the CDR3 is TGTGCCAGCAGAACAGGGTGGACCTACAATGAGCAGTTCTTC.